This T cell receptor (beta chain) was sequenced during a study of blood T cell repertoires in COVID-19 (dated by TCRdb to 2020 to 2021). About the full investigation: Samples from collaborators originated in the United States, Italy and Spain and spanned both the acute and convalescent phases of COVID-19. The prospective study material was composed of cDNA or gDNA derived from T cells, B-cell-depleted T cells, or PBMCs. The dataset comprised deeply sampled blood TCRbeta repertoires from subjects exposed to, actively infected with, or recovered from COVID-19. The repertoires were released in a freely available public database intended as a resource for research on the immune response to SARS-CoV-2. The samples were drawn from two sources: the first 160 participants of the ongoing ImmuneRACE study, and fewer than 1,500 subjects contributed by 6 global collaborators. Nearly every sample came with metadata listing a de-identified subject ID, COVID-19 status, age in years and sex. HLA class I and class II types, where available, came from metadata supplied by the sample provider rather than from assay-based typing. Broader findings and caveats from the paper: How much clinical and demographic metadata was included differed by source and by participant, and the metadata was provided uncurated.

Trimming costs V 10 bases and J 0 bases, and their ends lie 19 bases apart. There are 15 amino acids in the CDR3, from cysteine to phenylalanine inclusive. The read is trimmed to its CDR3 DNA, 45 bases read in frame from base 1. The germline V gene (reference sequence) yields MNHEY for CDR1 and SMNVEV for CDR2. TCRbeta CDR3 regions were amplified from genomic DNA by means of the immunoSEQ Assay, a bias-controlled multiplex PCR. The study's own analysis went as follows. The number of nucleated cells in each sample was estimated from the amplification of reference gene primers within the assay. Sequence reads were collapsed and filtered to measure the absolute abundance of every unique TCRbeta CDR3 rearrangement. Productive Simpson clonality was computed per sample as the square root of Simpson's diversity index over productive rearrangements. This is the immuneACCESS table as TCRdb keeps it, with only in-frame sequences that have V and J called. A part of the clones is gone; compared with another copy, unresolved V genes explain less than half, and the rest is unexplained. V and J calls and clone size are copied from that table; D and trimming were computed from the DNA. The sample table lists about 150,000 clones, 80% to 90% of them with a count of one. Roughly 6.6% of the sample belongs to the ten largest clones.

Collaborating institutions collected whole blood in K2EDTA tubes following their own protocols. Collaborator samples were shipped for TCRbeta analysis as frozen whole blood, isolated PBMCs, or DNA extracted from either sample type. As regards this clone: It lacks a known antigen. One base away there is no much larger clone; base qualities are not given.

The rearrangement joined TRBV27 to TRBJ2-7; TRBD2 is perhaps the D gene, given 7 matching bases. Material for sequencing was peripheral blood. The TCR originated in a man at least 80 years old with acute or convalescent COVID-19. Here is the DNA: TGTGCCACCGGGACTATCCAGGGGAGCTCCTACGAGCAGTACTTC. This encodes CATGTIQGSSYEQYF.